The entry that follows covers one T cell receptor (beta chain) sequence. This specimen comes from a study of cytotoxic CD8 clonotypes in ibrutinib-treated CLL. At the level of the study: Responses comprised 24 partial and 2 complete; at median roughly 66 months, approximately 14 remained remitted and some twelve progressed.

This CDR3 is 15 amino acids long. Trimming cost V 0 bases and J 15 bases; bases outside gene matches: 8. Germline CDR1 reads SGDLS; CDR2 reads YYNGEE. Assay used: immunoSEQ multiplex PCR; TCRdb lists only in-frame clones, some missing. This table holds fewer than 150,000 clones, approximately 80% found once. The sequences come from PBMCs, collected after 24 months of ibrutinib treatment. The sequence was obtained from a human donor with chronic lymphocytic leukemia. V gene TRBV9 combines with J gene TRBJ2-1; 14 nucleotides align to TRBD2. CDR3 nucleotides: TGTGCCAGCAGCGTAGCGGGACTAGCGGGGGCCCGCCGGTTCTTC. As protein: CASSVAGLAGARRFF.